The 24 T cell receptor beta chains in this list originate from one sample, sequenced in a study of cytomegalovirus exposure and HLA in healthy donors. The PCR had 60 Vbeta and 13 Jbeta primers. The protocol was immunoSEQ multiplex PCR, while the TCRdb copy is restricted to in-frame clones and leaves out a portion. The top ten clones hold 1% of a sample with over 150,000 clones, 80% of them seen once. Sequencing input: PBMCs. These receptors were taken from a woman aged 45-59 years in good health and CMV-seropositive.

The rearrangement uses TRBV9 and TRBJ2-7, with D possibly matching TRBD2 (6 bases). CDR1 is SGDLS and CDR2 is YYNGEE in the germline V gene. The CDR3 is made up of 13 amino acids. V lost 4 bases, J lost 6 bases, and 14 bases lay in between. CDR3 in DNA: TGTGCCAGCAGCCCCGGTGGAGCGGGCGAGCAGTACTTC. It codes for CASSPGGAGEQYF.

This sequence joins TRBV4-1 and TRBJ1-1; 7 nucleotides line up with TRBD1. The CDR3 loop spans 18 amino acids. The germline V gene encodes CDR1 MGHRA and CDR2 YSYEKL. J was trimmed by 1 base and V by 4 bases; bases with no gene match: 15. In DNA, the CDR3 is TGCGCCAGCAGCCTTTTCATCTCGCGACAGGGACAGAACACTGAAGCTTTCTTT. As protein: CASSLFISRQGQNTEAFF.

This clone was picked up a small number of times. This chain connects TRBV28 to TRBJ1-4; 7 bases align to TRBD1. Germline V lookup: CDR1 MDHEN, CDR2 SYDVKM. The CDR3 totals 14 residues. The J segment lost 6 bases and the V segment lost 8 bases, leaving 9 bases of the junction unmatched. CDR3 in amino acids: CASGRGQRHEKLFF. CDR3 DNA: TGTGCCAGCGGACGGGGACAGCGCCATGAAAAACTGTTTTTT. Based on the CDR3 plus reference TRBV28 and TRBJ1-4, the full variable domain is DVKVTQSSRYLVKRTGEKVFLECVQDMDHENMFWYRQDPGLGLRLIYFSYDVKMKEKGDIPEGYSVSREKKERFSLILESASTNQTSMYLCASGRGQRHEKLFFGSGTQLSVL.

The V call is TRBV7-3, the J call TRBJ1-1; D remains ambiguous. Trimming pared 1 base from V and 1 base from J, leaving 10 bases between. The CDR3 has 15 amino acids. Germline CDR1 is SGHTA and CDR2 is FQGTGA. CDR3 amino acids: CASSLIAATNTEAFF. For the CDR3, the DNA is TGTGCCAGCAGCTTAATTGCAGCGACGAACACTGAAGCTTTCTTT.

The chain uses TRBV18 and TRBJ2-1, with D maybe TRBD1 (5 bases). The CDR3 has 14 residues. V lost 2 bases, J lost 4 bases, and 9 bases lay in between. Germline lookup yields CDR1 KGHSH and CDR2 LQKENI. The CDR3: CASSPTRQYNEQFF. Written as DNA, the CDR3 is TGTGCCAGCTCACCAACTCGACAGTACAATGAGCAGTTCTTC. The variable domain in full, with the rest retrieved from reference TRBV18 and TRBJ2-1, is NAGVMQNPRHLVRRRGQEARLRCSPMKGHSHVYWYRQLPEEGLKFMVYLQKENIIDESGMPKERFSAEFPKEGPSILRIQQVVRGDSAAYFCASSPTRQYNEQFFGPGTRLTVL.

The J gene is TRBJ1-5, the V gene TRBV28; maybe TRBD1 (6 bases). CDR1 and CDR2 (germline): MDHEN, SYDVKM. V was cut by 3 bases and J by 4 bases, with 13 bases left in between. This CDR3 spans 15 amino acids. The CDR3: CASSFVQGPNQPQHF. Written as DNA, the CDR3 is TGTGCCAGCAGTTTCGTACAGGGCCCAAATCAGCCCCAGCATTTT. Variable domain in full (rest from reference TRBV28 and TRBJ1-5): DVKVTQSSRYLVKRTGEKVFLECVQDMDHENMFWYRQDPGLGLRLIYFSYDVKMKEKGDIPEGYSVSREKKERFSLILESASTNQTSMYLCASSFVQGPNQPQHFGDGTRLSIL.

This chain links TRBV5-6 with TRBJ1-1; D is possibly TRBD1 (5 bases). The V end lost 4 bases, the J end lost 7 bases, and 20 bases lay between the germline ends. The CDR3 is made up of 15 amino acids. Germline V CDR1 and CDR2: SGHDT, YYEEEE. The CDR3 loop is CASSEKSRVVGEAFF. CDR3 nucleotide sequence: TGTGCCAGCAGCGAAAAGTCCAGGGTGGTTGGTGAAGCTTTCTTT.

Only one count was recorded for this clone. The chain links TRBV11-2 to TRBJ2-7; the D gene is possibly TRBD1 (7 bases). CDR3 length: 14 amino acids. Germline CDR1 is SGHAT and CDR2 is FQNNGV. Trimming stripped 5 bases from V and 3 bases from J, with 14 bases between. CDR3 sequence reads: CASSGGGSFYEQYF. DNA for the CDR3: TGTGCCAGCAGCGGAGGGGGCTCTTTCTACGAGCAGTACTTC.

This chain connects TRBV5-3 to TRBJ2-1; D perhaps matches TRBD2 (5 bases). TRBV5-3 qualifies as an ORF whose function is uncertain. Trimming removed 0 bases at V and 5 bases at J, with 12 bases between. The CDR3 has 15 residues. The CDR3 region has the DNA TGTGCCAGAAGCTTGGATCCTAGCAGGAACAATGAGCAGTTCTTC. Translating it yields CARSLDPSRNNEQFF.

Concerning this clone: Within the sample, other DNA sequences also encode this same CDR3. This chain joins TRBV5-1 and TRBJ1-4, with 7 bases fitting TRBD1. The germline V gene has CDR1 SGHRS and CDR2 YFSETQ. CDR3 length: 14 residues. V shed 2 bases and J 7 bases; nucleotides not matched to a gene: 5. CDR3 amino acids: CASSFQGDGEKLFF. Here the CDR3 DNA reads TGCGCCAGCAGCTTTCAGGGGGACGGTGAAAAACTGTTTTTT. Full variable domain (missing parts from reference TRBV5-1 and TRBJ1-4): KAGVTQTPRYLIKTRGQQVTLSCSPISGHRSVSWYQQTPGQGLQFLFEYFSETQRNKGNFPGRFSGRQFSNSRSEMNVSTLELGDSALYLCASSFQGDGEKLFFGSGTQLSVL.

The V call is TRBV7-9, the J call TRBJ2-1; TRBD2 matches 10 bases. With 5 bases clipped from V and 0 bases from J, the junction kept 13 bases outside the gene matches. Per germline, CDR1 SEHNR and CDR2 FQNEAQ (reference sequence). This CDR3 region has 19 residues. CDR3 nucleotide sequence: TGTGCCAGCAGCCCGCGAGGGCTAGCGGGAGTGACCTCCTACAATGAGCAGTTCTTC. This sequence encodes CASSPRGLAGVTSYNEQFF.

The CDR3: CASSLEGALLNQPQHF. DNA of the CDR3: TGTGCCAGCAGCTTAGAGGGGGCGCTTCTCAATCAGCCCCAGCATTTT. This chain joins TRBV7-2 and TRBJ1-5; 7 bases line up with TRBD1. With 1 base clipped from V and 3 bases from J, the junction kept 6 bases outside the gene matches. Germline V gene sequence: CDR1 SGHTA, CDR2 FQGNSA. CDR3 length: 16 residues.

This chain uses TRBV15 with TRBJ2-7; 10 bases align to TRBD2. Germline CDR1 is LNHNV and CDR2 is YYDKDF (reference sequence). J lost 5 bases, V lost 0 bases, and 19 bases had no gene match. The CDR3 length is 20 residues. The CDR3 coding sequence is TGTGCCACCAGCAGAGATTTCGGGCTAGCGGGAGCTAACTCGATCCACGAGCAGTACTTC. It is translated as CATSRDFGLAGANSIHEQYF.

V gene TRBV5-5 combines with J gene TRBJ2-2; D is undetermined. The CDR3 covers 12 residues. The germline gives CDR1 SGHKS, CDR2 YYEKEE (reference sequence). Trimming pared 5 bases from V and 3 bases from J, leaving 5 bases between. This CDR3 reads CASSPDTGELFF. The DNA of the CDR3 is TGTGCCAGCAGTCCGGACACCGGGGAGCTGTTTTTT.

V usage is TRBV6-1 and J usage is TRBJ2-7; 7 bases agree with TRBD1. Germline CDR1 is MNHNS and CDR2 is SASEGT. There are 13 residues in the CDR3. With 8 bases clipped from V and 5 bases from J, the junction kept 9 bases outside the gene matches. The CDR3, as DNA: TGTGCCAGCGAGTGGGGACAGAGCAACGAGCAGTACTTC. Translation gives CASEWGQSNEQYF.

The chain employs TRBV27 and TRBJ1-1; no reliable D call. Between the trimmed V and J ends, which lost 4 bases and 1 base, there was a span of 10 bases. CDR3 length: 14 residues. Germline lookup yields CDR1 MNHEY and CDR2 SMNVEV (reference sequence). The CDR3 reads CASSWAFRNTEAFF. The CDR3 coding sequence is TGTGCCAGCAGTTGGGCATTTAGGAACACTGAAGCTTTCTTT.

This chain uses TRBV9 with TRBJ2-1, with a possible D match to TRBD2 (5 bases). Trimming took off 1 base at V and 6 bases at J, with 14 bases between the two ends. The CDR3 covers 15 residues. CDR1 is SGDLS and CDR2 is YYNGEE in the germline V gene. CDR3 coding DNA: TGTGCCAGCAGCGTAAGGCTAGCTGGGCGCAATGAGCAGTTCTTC. This encodes CASSVRLAGRNEQFF. Looking up the rest from reference TRBV9 and TRBJ2-1 gives the full variable domain: DSGVTQTPKHLITATGQRVTLRCSPRSGDLSVYWYQQSLDQGLQFLIQYYNGEERAKGNILERFSAQQFPDLHSELNLSSLELGDSALYFCASSVRLAGRNEQFFGPGTRLTVL.

The V and J genes are TRBV6-1 and TRBJ2-2; D gene uncertain. V lost 4 bases to trimming and J lost 0 bases, with 18 bases between them. This CDR3 has 18 residues. The germline V gene encodes CDR1 MNHNS and CDR2 SASEGT. DNA for the CDR3: TGTGCCAGCAGTGGTGCGACCCGGGTTACCCCGAACACCGGGGAGCTGTTTTTT. This sequence encodes CASSGATRVTPNTGELFF.

There are a few counts of this clone. This chain uses TRBV9 with TRBJ2-2, with D perhaps matching TRBD1 (5 bases). CDR3 length: 17 amino acids. The germline gives CDR1 SGDLS, CDR2 YYNGEE. Trimming cost V 0 bases and J 5 bases, with 17 bases left between them. CDR3 loop: CASSVVPQGPPTGELFF. The CDR3 coding sequence is TGTGCCAGCAGCGTAGTACCCCAGGGTCCACCAACCGGGGAGCTGTTTTTT.

This clone appeared once. The V call is TRBV15, the J call TRBJ1-4; TRBD1 agrees at 8 bases. This CDR3 spans 14 amino acids. From germline, CDR1 is LNHNV and CDR2 YYDKDF (reference sequence). The V gene end was trimmed by 1 base and the J gene end by 6 bases; junction bases not matched to a gene: 1. The CDR3, as DNA: TGTGCCACCAGCAGAGGACAGGGGTATGAAAAACTGTTTTTT. Protein product: CATSRGQGYEKLFF.

There are a few counts of this clone. CDR3: CASKRGSGNTIYF. The DNA for the CDR3 is TGTGCCAGCAAGAGAGGCTCTGGAAACACCATATATTTT. J is TRBJ1-3 and V is TRBV9; D unresolved. Trimming removed 6 bases from V and 0 bases from J, with 7 bases in between. CDR3 size: 13 residues. Germline CDR1 and CDR2: SGDLS and YYNGEE.

This clone was recorded only once. The chain couples TRBV5-1 to TRBJ2-7; the match to TRBD2 covers 8 bases. The CDR3 length is 17 residues. Germline CDR1 is SGHRS and CDR2 is YFSETQ. After removal of 4 bases from V and 7 bases from J, the junction contained 19 bases not matched to a gene. CDR3 amino acids: CASSPRRTSTPPAEQYF. In nucleotides, the CDR3 is TGCGCCAGCAGCCCCCGAAGGACTAGCACCCCACCCGCGGAGCAGTACTTC.

V gene TRBV28 combines with J gene TRBJ1-2; a weak D match, TRBD1 (5 bases). Trimming took off 8 bases at V and 2 bases at J, with 18 bases between the two ends. Germline V gene data show CDR1 as MDHEN and CDR2 as SYDVKM. The CDR3 runs 15 residues. DNA for the CDR3: TGTGCCAGCCATTTATCAGGGCTCCTAAACTATGGCTACACCTTC. The encoded protein is CASHLSGLLNYGYTF.

The CDR3 bases are TGTGCCAGCAGCTTAGGGATCAGGGGGCGAAGTTCACCCCTCCACTTT. Its translation is CASSLGIRGRSSPLHF. The rearrangement links TRBV7-9 to TRBJ1-6; 8 nucleotides agree with TRBD1. Germline CDR1 is SEHNR and CDR2 is FQNEAQ (reference sequence). CDR3 length: 16 residues. V shed 1 base and J 9 bases; nucleotides not matched to a gene: 8.